This T cell receptor (beta chain) was sequenced in a study of regulatory T cells in long-lasting Graves disease. Germline CDR1 reads ENHRY; CDR2 reads SYGVKD. The CDR3 length is 15 residues. Trimming left V 8 bases short and J 0 bases short, with 15 bases between. Time point indicated: persistent/refractory GD, antithyroid drugs over 5 years with positive TRAb. PBMC RNA served as the TCR library source. CDR3 regions were amplified by Arm-PCR using iRepertoire HTBI primers to build TCR beta libraries. TCRdb re-derived calls from the multiplex PCR reads in MiXCR, one entry per CDR3 protein. The sample has around 400,000 distinct CDR3 sequences, less than 25% seen once. This clonotype was observed a few times.

The TCR sequence derives from a female donor with Graves disease. The rearrangement joins TRBV10-3 to TRBJ2-3; D not certain. The sample was peripheral blood mononuclear cells (PBMCs), taken when the disease was refractory, from a patient treated with antithyroid drugs. CDR3: CAISSGLTSTDTQYF. CDR3 nucleotide sequence: TGTGCCATCTCCTCGGGCTTGACTAGCACAGATACGCAGTATTTT.